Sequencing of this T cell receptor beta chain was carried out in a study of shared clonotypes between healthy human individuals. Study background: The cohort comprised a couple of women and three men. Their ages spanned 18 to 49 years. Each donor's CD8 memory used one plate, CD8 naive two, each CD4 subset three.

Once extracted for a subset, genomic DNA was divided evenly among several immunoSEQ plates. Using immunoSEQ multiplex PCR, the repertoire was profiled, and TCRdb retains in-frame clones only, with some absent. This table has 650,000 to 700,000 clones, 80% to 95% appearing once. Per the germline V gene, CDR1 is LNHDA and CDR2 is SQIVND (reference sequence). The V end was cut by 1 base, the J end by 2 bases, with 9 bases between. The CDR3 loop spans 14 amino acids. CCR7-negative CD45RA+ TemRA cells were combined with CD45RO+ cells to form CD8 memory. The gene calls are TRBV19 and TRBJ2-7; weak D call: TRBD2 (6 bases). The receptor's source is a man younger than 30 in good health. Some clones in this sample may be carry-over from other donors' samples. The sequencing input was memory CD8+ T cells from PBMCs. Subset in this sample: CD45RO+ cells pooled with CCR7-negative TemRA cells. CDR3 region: CASSIAGETYEQYF. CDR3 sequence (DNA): TGTGCCAGTAGTATAGCGGGAGAGACCTACGAGCAGTACTTC.